One T cell receptor (beta chain) is described in this entry. Its antigen remains unidentified. The CDR3 spans 14 residues. Germline CDR1 and CDR2: MGHDK and SYGVNS. Trimming at V came to 8 bases and at J to 0 bases, leaving 4 bases not matched to a gene. The sample comes from a study of neoadjuvant nivolumab and ipilimumab in lung cancer. Notes on the study in general: TCR sequencing covered a small number of samples. Compared with tumor-adjacent uninvolved lung, resected tumors showed greater richness and clonality. Resected-tumor TCR richness correlated positively with pretherapy blood richness. From pretherapy to surgery, tumor richness and clonality rose with dual therapy.

Here immunoSEQ multiplex PCR was the method, and the copy in TCRdb shows in-frame clones only, minus some. The sample includes roughly 39,000 clones, 89% seen only once; the top ten take more than 3%. The rearrangement uses TRBV25-1 and TRBJ1-3; 7 positions match TRBD1. The clonotype was recovered from an adult with non-small cell lung cancer. The specimen was peripheral blood, collected before neoadjuvant nivolumab, alone or with ipilimumab. The CDR3 coding sequence is TGTGCCAGCGTGGGACAGCCCTCTGGAAACACCATATATTTT. It yields the protein CASVGQPSGNTIYF.